These 8 T cell receptor beta chains originate from one sample sequenced in a study of T-cell reconstitution after alpha-beta-depleted transplantation in children. The library targeted TCRbeta and was prepared with unique molecular identifiers. TCRdb reprocessed the PCR reads via MiXCR and lists one record per CDR3 protein. The data contain about 580,000 distinct CDR3 sequences, roughly 23% of them singletons. Sequenced material: PBMCs, mostly from graft donor cells, taken 360 days after TCRalphabeta/CD19-depleted stem cell transplant. Receptors were obtained from a boy in the first two years of life who had a stem cell transplant for acute myeloid leukemia, so the T cells may come from the graft donor.

This clonotype was detected many times. The V gene is TRBV16, the J gene TRBJ2-5; D is ambiguous. Trimming took 2 bases from V and 4 from J, leaving 8 bases between them. CDR3 length equals 13 residues. CDR1 and CDR2 from the germline V gene are KGHSY and FQNENV. The CDR3 loop is CASSQNVRETQYF. CDR3 nucleotide sequence: TGTGCCAGCAGCCAAAACGTTCGAGAGACCCAGTACTTC.

As concerns this clonotype: This may stem from a read error, because a much larger clone lies one nucleotide away. The chain links TRBV12-3 or TRBV12-4 to TRBJ2-3; D possibly corresponds to TRBD2 (6 bases). V gave up 11 bases and J gave up 2 bases, with 17 bases separating them. This CDR3 comprises 14 residues. The CDR3 region is CAGTPGTYTDTQYF. The CDR3 DNA reads as TGTGCCGGCACCCCCGGGACTTACACAGATACGCAGTATTTT.

The table lists this clonotype with many counts. The V call is TRBV3-1, the J call TRBJ2-3, with D tentatively TRBD2 (6 bases). Germline CDR1 is LGHDT and CDR2 is YNNKEL (reference sequence). CDR3 length: 12 residues. V was cut by 4 bases and J by 6 bases, with 8 bases left in between. CDR3 sequence (DNA): TGTGCCAGCAGCCCACGGGGGGATACGCAGTATTTT. Translating it yields CASSPRGDTQYF.

This clonotype has only one observation. The V call is TRBV21-1, the J call TRBJ2-7; the listed D gene, TRBD1, was not tested against the DNA. TRBV21-1 is deemed a pseudogene. The CDR3 is made up of 15 amino acids. CDR3 protein: CASSKVPGRAYEQYV. Here the CDR3 DNA reads TGTGCCAGCAGCAAAGTCCCGGGACGGGCCTACGAGCAGTACGTC.

This clonotype has a handful of counts. The V gene is TRBV20-1, the J gene TRBJ2-7, with 12 bases aligning to TRBD2. The ends lost 0 bases at V and 5 bases at J; junction bases unmatched: 29. Germline V lookup: CDR1 DFQATT, CDR2 SNEGSKA (reference sequence). The CDR3 is 23 amino acids. This CDR3 is CSARDRGPLPSGLAGGRHDEQYF. CDR3 nucleotides: TGCAGTGCTAGAGATCGGGGTCCACTCCCCAGTGGGCTAGCGGGGGGGCGTCACGACGAGCAGTACTTC.

In its sample, this clonotype was seen many times. V gene TRBV29-1 combines with J gene TRBJ2-7; D ambiguous. The CDR3 is 12 amino acids. Per germline, CDR1 SQVTM and CDR2 ANQGSEA. V was clipped by 4 bases and J by 6 bases, with 13 bases between them. The CDR3 here is CSVVGLEVEQYF. DNA for the CDR3: TGCAGCGTTGTGGGGTTAGAGGTCGAGCAGTACTTC.

This clonotype was seen ten or more times. The rearrangement joins TRBV20-1 to TRBJ1-1; 8 bases agree with TRBD1. V was clipped by 3 bases and J by 1 base; unmatched bases: 7. CDR3 length: 15 amino acids. In germline, CDR1 is DFQATT, CDR2 SNEGSKA (reference sequence). CDR3 protein: CSARRDRLGNTEAFF. In nucleotides, the CDR3 is TGCAGTGCTAGGAGGGACAGGCTGGGGAACACTGAAGCTTTCTTT.

This clonotype was seen at least ten times. CDR3 in DNA: TGTGCCACCAGTGACTCCGGGACACCTAATGAGCAGTTCTTC. Translated, it gives CATSDSGTPNEQFF. The rearrangement uses TRBV24-1 and TRBJ2-1; TRBD1 is a possible D gene (6 bases). V was trimmed by 4 bases and J by 7 bases, leaving 13 bases between them. CDR1 and CDR2 from the germline V gene are KGHDR and SFDVKD. This CDR3 is built from 14 residues.